These 12 T cell receptor beta chains originate from one sample sequenced in a study of breast tumors, draining lymph nodes, adjacent tissues. The lymph nodes were axillary draining lymph nodes from breast cancer patients. TCRdb passed the multiplex PCR reads through MiXCR, listing each CDR3 protein once. The sample has about 230,000 distinct CDR3 sequences; less than 40% are singletons. The source material was axillary lymph node tissue. These receptors were obtained from a female donor with breast cancer. Some clones in this sample may be carry-over from other donors' samples.

This clonotype was found once. This chain's CDR3 is CASSLGDGVTDTQYF. CDR3 bases: TGCGCCAGCAGCCTCGGGGACGGGGTGACAGATACGCAGTATTTT. The rearrangement uses TRBV5-1 and TRBJ2-3, with D tentatively TRBD1 or TRBD2 (5 bases each). The germline gives CDR1 SGHRS, CDR2 YFSETQ. The length of the CDR3 is 15 residues. V dropped 4 bases and J dropped 3 bases, with 15 bases sitting between them.

This clonotype was counted at least ten times. The J gene is TRBJ2-6, the V gene TRBV5-8; D remains unclear. This CDR3 is built from 14 residues. Germline V gene data show CDR1 as SGHTS and CDR2 as YDEGEE. V lost 4 bases and J lost 0, with 5 bases in between. The CDR3 here is CASSLPSGANVLTF. CDR3 DNA sequence: TGTGCCAGCAGCCTACCCTCTGGGGCCAACGTCCTGACTTTC.

This clonotype was observed many times. V is TRBV5-1 and J is TRBJ1-2; D might be TRBD1 (6 bases). Germline V gene sequence: CDR1 SGHRS, CDR2 YFSETQ. V lost 2 bases, J lost 8 bases, and 16 bases lay in between. The CDR3 runs 14 residues. The DNA for the CDR3 is TGCGCCAGCAGCTTCGAGGGGGGCCGGGGAGGCTACACCTTC. It yields the protein CASSFEGGRGGYTF. Supplemented by reference TRBV5-1 and TRBJ1-2, the full variable domain reads KAGVTQTPRYLIKTRGQQVTLSCSPISGHRSVSWYQQTPGQGLQFLFEYFSETQRNKGNFPGRFSGRQFSNSRSEMNVSTLELGDSALYLCASSFEGGRGGYTFGSGTRLTVV.

This clonotype was picked up many times. The V gene is TRBV20-1, the J gene TRBJ1-5; 8 bases agree with TRBD1. Germline CDR1 and CDR2: DFQATT and SNEGSKA (reference sequence). The CDR3 is 15 residues long. V dropped 1 base and J dropped 5; count of bases not matched to a gene: 7. The DNA for the CDR3 is TGCAGTGCTAGAGCCGGGACAGGACGATATCAGCCCCAGCATTTT. Translation gives CSARAGTGRYQPQHF.

The sample holds many counts of this clonotype. Being one base from a much bigger clone, this may be a read error. This chain uses TRBV2 with TRBJ2-1; D ambiguous. Looked up from germline, CDR1 is SNHLY and CDR2 is FYNNEI. The CDR3 is 15 amino acids. CDR3 region: CASSEEIEAYNEQLF. The CDR3 nucleotides are TGTGCCAGCAGTGAGGAGATAGAGGCCTACAATGAGCAGCTCTTC.

This chain connects TRBV20-1 to TRBJ2-3, with a tentative D call TRBD2 (6 bases). CDR1 DFQATT and CDR2 SNEGSKA come from the germline V gene (reference sequence). The V end was cut by 5 bases, the J end by 8 bases, with 26 bases between. This CDR3 has 16 residues. The CDR3 sequence is CSAPVSGSGRISTQYF. For the CDR3, the DNA is TGCAGTGCTCCAGTCAGCGGGTCTGGGAGGATTAGTACGCAGTATTTT.

The V call is TRBV20-1, the J call TRBJ1-1, with 9 bases aligning to TRBD1. Germline V lookup: CDR1 DFQATT, CDR2 SNEGSKA (reference sequence). Trimming removed 6 bases from V and 4 bases from J; junction bases left unmatched: 6. There are 13 residues in the CDR3. Here the CDR3 DNA reads TGCAGTGCCGGGACAGGGACTGGCACTGAAGCTTTCTTT. Protein product: CSAGTGTGTEAFF.

The sample holds many counts of this clonotype. This rearrangement joins TRBV9 to TRBJ2-1; tentatively, D is TRBD1 (9 bases). V lost 6 bases and J lost 2, with 18 bases in between. Germline V CDR1 and CDR2: SGDLS, YYNGEE. The CDR3 has 16 amino acids. CDR3: CASNRGGQGTYNEQFF. The CDR3 DNA reads TGTGCCAGCAATCGGGGGGGACAGGGCACCTACAATGAGCAGTTCTTC. Together with reference TRBV9 and TRBJ2-1, the CDR3 gives the full variable domain: DSGVTQTPKHLITATGQRVTLRCSPRSGDLSVYWYQQSLDQGLQFLIQYYNGEERAKGNILERFSAQQFPDLHSELNLSSLELGDSALYFCASNRGGQGTYNEQFFGPGTRLTVL.

This clonotype was recorded at least ten times. The chain recombines TRBV7-3 with TRBJ2-1; TRBD2 matches at 11 bases. Trimming cost V 0 bases and J 4 bases; bases outside gene matches: 8. The CDR3 runs to 18 residues. Per germline, CDR1 SGHTA and CDR2 FQGTGA. The CDR3 bases are TGTGCCAGCAGCTTAACCCCGGAGACTAGCGGGGAGTACAATGAGCAGTTCTTC. Amino acids: CASSLTPETSGEYNEQFF.

The gene calls are TRBV19 and TRBJ1-2; 9 bases agree with TRBD1. The CDR3 length is 14 residues. Germline assignment: CDR1 LNHDA and CDR2 SQIVND (reference sequence). With V trimmed by 4 bases and J by 8 bases, 8 bases remained unmatched. The CDR3 DNA reads as TGTGCCAGTAGTAGCGGGACAGGGATTATGGGCTACACCTTC. Translated: CASSSGTGIMGYTF.

The chain uses TRBV4-3 and TRBJ1-1, with D possibly matching TRBD1 (5 bases). Trimming removed 1 base from V and 1 base from J, with 10 bases in between. This CDR3 comprises 15 residues. Germline V lookup: CDR1 LGHNA, CDR2 YSLEER. The chain's CDR3 is CASSQVGAPNTEAFF. The CDR3 bases are TGCGCCAGCAGCCAAGTTGGGGCACCGAACACTGAAGCTTTCTTT.

Regarding this clonotype: This may stem from a read error, because a much larger clone lies one nucleotide away. This chain links TRBV5-1 with TRBJ2-7; no clear D. Per the germline V gene, CDR1 is SGHRS and CDR2 is YFSETQ. The CDR3 sequence is 14 residues long. Trimming removed 0 bases from V and 3 bases from J, with 10 bases in between. This chain's CDR3 is CASSLDATFYEQYF. The CDR3, as DNA: TGCGCCAGCAGCTTGGACGCGACCTTCTACGAGCAGTACTTC. The variable domain in full, completed from reference TRBV5-1 and TRBJ2-7, reads KAGVTQTPRYLIKTRGQQVTLSCSPISGHRSVSWYQQTPGQGLQFLFEYFSETQRNKGNFPGRFSGRQFSNSRSEMNVSTLELGDSALYLCASSLDATFYEQYFGPGTRLTVT.